Listed below are T cell receptor beta chains from one sample, sequenced in a study of cytomegalovirus exposure and HLA in healthy donors. Profiling relied on immunoSEQ multiplex PCR, and the TCRdb table lists in-frame clones only, not all of them. The data hold about 190,000 clones, with more than 75% observed a single time. The source material was PBMCs. The receptors here all came from a woman aged 45-60 years in good health and CMV-seronegative. Each CDR3 is given with its conserved first and last residue. D genes are given only for firm matches. Not all rows give a size; the values are once, few, many and, for expanded clones, a class.

V: TRBV2; D: TRBD1; size: few; J: TRBJ1-1; CDR3: CASSGTGKWVTEAFF; DNA: TGTGCCAGCAGTGGGACAGGGAAATGGGTCACTGAAGCTTTCTTT
V: TRBV7-3; D: TRBD2; size: NA; J: TRBJ2-3; CDR3: CASSLAGGPTDTQYF; DNA: TGTGCCAGCAGCTTAGCGGGGGGGCCCACAGATACGCAGTATTTT
V: TRBV7-9; D: TRBD2; size: NA; J: TRBJ2-3; CDR3: CASSSPSGSVDTQYF; DNA: TGTGCCAGCAGCTCGCCTAGCGGGAGTGTAGATACGCAGTATTTT
V: TRBV5-1; D: TRBD1; size: NA; J: TRBJ2-7; CDR3: CASSLETGGPYEQYF; DNA: TGCGCCAGCAGCTTGGAGACAGGGGGCCCATACGAGCAGTACTTC
V: TRBV13; D: NA; size: NA; J: TRBJ2-2; CDR3: CASSPPKNTGELSF; DNA: TGTGCCAGCAGCCCCCCTAAGAACACCGGGGAGCTGTCTTTT
V: TRBV6-5; D: NA; size: NA; J: TRBJ1-2; CDR3: CASSFKPTINYGYTF; DNA: TGTGCCAGCAGTTTTAAACCGACAATTAACTATGGCTACACCTTC
V: TRBV9; D: NA; size: NA; J: TRBJ1-1; CDR3: CASSERSVNNQAFF; DNA: TGTGCCAGCAGCGAGCGTTCTGTCAACAATCAAGCTTTCTTT
V: TRBV6-5; D: NA; size: NA; J: TRBJ2-5; CDR3: CASSYGGHLQETQYF; DNA: TGTGCCAGCAGTTACGGCGGACATTTACAAGAGACCCAGTACTTC
V: TRBV19; D: TRBD2; size: NA; J: TRBJ2-1; CDR3: CASSTGLGNEQFF; DNA: TGTGCCAGTAGTACGGGACTAGGCAATGAGCAGTTCTTC
V: TRBV6-6; D: NA; size: NA; J: TRBJ1-2; CDR3: CASNQRGGKGYTF; DNA: TGTGCCAGCAACCAACGGGGGGGGAAAGGCTACACCTTC
V: TRBV19; D: TRBD1; size: NA; J: TRBJ2-7; CDR3: CASSIAQGQGAQEQYF; DNA: TGTGCCAGTAGTATAGCTCAGGGACAGGGGGCTCAAGAGCAGTACTTC
V: TRBV7-8; D: NA; size: once; J: TRBJ2-1; CDR3: CASSFRTALGSSYNEQFF; DNA: TGTGCCAGCAGCTTTAGGACAGCCCTCGGAAGCTCCTACAATGAGCAGTTCTTC
V: TRBV10-3; D: TRBD2; size: NA; J: TRBJ2-5; CDR3: CAISPSGLQETQYF; DNA: TGTGCCATCAGTCCTAGCGGACTCCAAGAGACCCAGTACTTC
V: TRBV6-1; D: NA; size: NA; J: TRBJ1-1; CDR3: CASSEGRTDGGSEAFF; DNA: TGTGCCAGCAGTGAAGGGAGGACAGACGGGGGGTCTGAAGCTTTCTTT
V: TRBV5-1; D: NA; size: NA; J: TRBJ2-1; CDR3: CASSLVPGNNEQFF; DNA: TGCGCCAGCAGCTTGGTGCCAGGAAACAATGAGCAGTTCTTC
V: TRBV5-6; D: NA; size: NA; J: TRBJ2-3; CDR3: CASSLSVGGGTDTQYF; DNA: TGTGCCAGCAGCTTGTCGGTCGGAGGGGGCACAGATACGCAGTATTTT
V: TRBV5-4; D: TRBD2; size: NA; J: TRBJ2-7; CDR3: CASSLGLAGSYEQYF; DNA: TGTGCCAGCAGCTTAGGACTAGCGGGATCCTACGAGCAGTACTTC
V: TRBV2; D: NA; size: NA; J: TRBJ1-3; CDR3: CASSALRVSSGNTIYF; DNA: TGTGCCAGCAGCGCCCTACGGGTCAGCTCTGGAAACACCATATATTTT
V: TRBV2; D: NA; size: NA; J: TRBJ2-2; CDR3: CASSEAGGATGELFF; DNA: TGTGCCAGCAGTGAAGCGGGGGGAGCCACCGGGGAGCTGTTTTTT
V: TRBV30; D: TRBD2; size: NA; J: TRBJ2-1; CDR3: CAWSSTSGWGHNEQFF; DNA: TGTGCCTGGAGTTCAACTAGCGGGTGGGGTCACAATGAGCAGTTCTTC
V: TRBV5-4; D: NA; size: NA; J: TRBJ1-2; CDR3: CASTHGGPNYGYTF; DNA: TGTGCCAGCACCCACGGGGGGCCAAACTATGGCTACACCTTC
V: TRBV30; D: NA; size: NA; J: TRBJ2-7; CDR3: CAWSGSSEGEQYF; DNA: TGTGCCTGGAGTGGGTCTAGCGAGGGGGAGCAGTACTTC
V: TRBV27; D: NA; size: NA; J: TRBJ1-2; CDR3: CASSSTASTTAYESGYTF; DNA: TGTGCCAGCAGTTCAACAGCCTCCACGACGGCTTACGAATCCGGCTACACCTTC
V: TRBV5-1; D: NA; size: NA; J: TRBJ2-5; CDR3: CASSYGGETQYF; DNA: TGCGCCAGCAGTTATGGAGGAGAGACCCAGTACTTC
V: TRBV5-5; D: TRBD1; size: NA; J: TRBJ1-2; CDR3: CASSLVDRVWGGYTF; DNA: TGTGCCAGCAGCTTGGTTGACAGGGTGTGGGGTGGCTACACCTTC
V: TRBV19; D: TRBD1; size: once; J: TRBJ1-2; CDR3: CASSRAGTGDHGYTF; DNA: TGTGCCAGTAGCCGGGCCGGGACAGGGGATCATGGCTACACCTTC
V: TRBV2; D: TRBD1; size: NA; J: TRBJ1-5; CDR3: CASRQEGASNQPQHF; DNA: TGTGCCAGCAGACAAGAGGGGGCGAGCAATCAGCCCCAGCATTTT
V: TRBV5-1; D: TRBD1; size: NA; J: TRBJ1-1; CDR3: CASRPSMRQGFSNTEAFF; DNA: TGCGCCAGCAGACCTAGCATGAGACAGGGGTTCTCGAATACTGAAGCTTTCTTT
V: TRBV27; D: NA; size: NA; J: TRBJ2-2; CDR3: CASNKLTGNTGELFF; DNA: TGTGCCAGCAATAAATTGACAGGGAACACCGGGGAGCTGTTTTTT
V: TRBV6-6; D: NA; size: NA; J: TRBJ1-5; CDR3: CASSLDSYSNQPQHF; DNA: TGTGCCAGCAGCTTGGACAGTTATAGCAATCAGCCCCAGCATTTT
V: TRBV30; D: NA; size: few; J: TRBJ1-1; CDR3: CAWSPAGNTEAFF; DNA: TGTGCCTGGAGTCCGGCAGGGAACACTGAAGCTTTCTTT
V: TRBV11-2; D: NA; size: NA; J: TRBJ2-1; CDR3: CASSSWTLNEQFF; DNA: TGTGCCAGCAGCTCCTGGACACTTAATGAGCAGTTCTTC
V: TRBV6-5; D: NA; size: NA; J: TRBJ2-3; CDR3: CASSRTRAGTDTQYF; DNA: TGTGCCAGCAGCCGAACCAGGGCCGGCACAGATACGCAGTATTTT
V: TRBV6-6; D: NA; size: NA; J: TRBJ1-1; CDR3: CASIPGGRGANTEAFF; DNA: TGTGCCAGCATCCCGGGGGGCCGGGGGGCGAACACTGAAGCTTTCTTT
V: TRBV6-1; D: TRBD1; size: NA; J: TRBJ1-2; CDR3: CASSEGTGALYGYTF; DNA: TGTGCCAGCAGTGAAGGGACAGGGGCCCTCTATGGCTACACCTTC